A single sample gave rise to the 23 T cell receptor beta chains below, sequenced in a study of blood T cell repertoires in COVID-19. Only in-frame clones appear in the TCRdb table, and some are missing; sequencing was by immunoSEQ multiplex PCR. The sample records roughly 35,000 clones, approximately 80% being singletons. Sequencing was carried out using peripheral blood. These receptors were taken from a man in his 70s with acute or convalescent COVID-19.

As DNA, the CDR3 is TGTGCCAGCAGCAAATTGTTAAGGGGGGGGCATGGCTACACCTTC. Translating it yields CASSKLLRGGHGYTF. The chain links TRBV21-1 to TRBJ1-2. TRBV21-1 has pseudogene status. CDR3 length: 15 residues.

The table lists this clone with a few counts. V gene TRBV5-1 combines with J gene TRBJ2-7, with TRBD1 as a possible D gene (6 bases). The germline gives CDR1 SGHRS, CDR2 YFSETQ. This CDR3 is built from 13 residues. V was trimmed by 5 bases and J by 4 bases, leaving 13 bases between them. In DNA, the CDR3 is TGCGCCAGCAGTGGGACATCGACTTACGAGCAGTACTTC. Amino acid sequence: CASSGTSTYEQYF.

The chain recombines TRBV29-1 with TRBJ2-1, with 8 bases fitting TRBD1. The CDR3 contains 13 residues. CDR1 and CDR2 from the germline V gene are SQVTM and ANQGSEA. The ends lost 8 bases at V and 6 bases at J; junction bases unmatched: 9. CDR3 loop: CSLLDRAFNEQFF. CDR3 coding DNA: TGCAGCTTATTGGACAGGGCTTTCAATGAGCAGTTCTTC.

This CDR3 reads CASSLSQGSPYQPQHF. The CDR3 nucleotides are TGTGCCAGCAGCTTATCCCAGGGGTCCCCATATCAGCCCCAGCATTTT. The genes are TRBV7-8 and TRBJ1-5; perhaps TRBD1 as D (6 bases). The CDR3 is 16 amino acids. Deletions cut 2 bases from V and 5 bases from J, with 16 bases between. Per the germline V gene, CDR1 is SGHVS and CDR2 is FQNEAQ. Drawing the rest from reference TRBV7-8 and TRBJ1-5, the complete variable domain is GAGVSQSPRYKVAKRGQDVALRCDPISGHVSLFWYQQALGQGPEFLTYFQNEAQLDKSGLPSDRFFAERPEGSVSTLKIQRTQQEDSAVYLCASSLSQGSPYQPQHFGDGTRLSIL.

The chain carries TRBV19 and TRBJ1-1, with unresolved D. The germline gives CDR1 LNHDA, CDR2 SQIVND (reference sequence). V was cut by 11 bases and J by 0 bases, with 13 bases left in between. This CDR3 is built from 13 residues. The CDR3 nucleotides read TGTGCCTCCCGGGTGGAGCTGAACACTGAAGCTTTCTTT. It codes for CASRVELNTEAFF.

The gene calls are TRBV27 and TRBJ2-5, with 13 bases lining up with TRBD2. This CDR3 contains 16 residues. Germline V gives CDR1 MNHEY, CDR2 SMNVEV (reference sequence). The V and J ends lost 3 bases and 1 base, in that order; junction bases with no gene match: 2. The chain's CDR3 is CASSLGLAGSQETQYF. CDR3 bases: TGTGCCAGCAGTTTGGGACTAGCGGGGAGCCAAGAGACCCAGTACTTC.

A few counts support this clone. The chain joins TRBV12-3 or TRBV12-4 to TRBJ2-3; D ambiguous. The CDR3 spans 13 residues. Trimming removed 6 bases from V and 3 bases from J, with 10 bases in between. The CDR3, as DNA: TGTGCCAGCAGAATCTCCGGGACAGATACGCAGTATTTT. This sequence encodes CASRISGTDTQYF.

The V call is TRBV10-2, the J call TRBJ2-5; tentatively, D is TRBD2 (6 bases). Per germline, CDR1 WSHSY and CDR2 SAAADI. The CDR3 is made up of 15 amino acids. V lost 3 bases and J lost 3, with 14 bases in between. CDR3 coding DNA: TGCGCCAGCAGTGATGTGAGGGACTTAGAAGAGACCCAGTACTTC. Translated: CASSDVRDLEETQYF.

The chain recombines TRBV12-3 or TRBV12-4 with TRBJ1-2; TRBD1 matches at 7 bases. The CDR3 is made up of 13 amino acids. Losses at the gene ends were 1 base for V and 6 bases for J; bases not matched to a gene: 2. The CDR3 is CASSLEGGNGYTF. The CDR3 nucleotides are TGTGCCAGCAGTTTAGAAGGGGGCAATGGCTACACCTTC.

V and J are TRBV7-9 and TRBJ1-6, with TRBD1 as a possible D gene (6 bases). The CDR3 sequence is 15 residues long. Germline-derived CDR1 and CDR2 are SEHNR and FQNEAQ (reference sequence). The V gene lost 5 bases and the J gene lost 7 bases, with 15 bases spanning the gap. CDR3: CASSPQGPQNSPLHF. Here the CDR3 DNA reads TGTGCCAGCAGCCCACAGGGCCCCCAAAATTCACCCCTCCACTTT.

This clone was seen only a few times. DNA for the CDR3: TGTGCCAGCTCACCGTCGCCAGGTAGCGGAGAGACCCAGTACTTC. Protein: CASSPSPGSGETQYF. This chain uses TRBV18 with TRBJ2-5; maybe TRBD2 (6 bases). Germline CDR1 and CDR2: KGHSH and LQKENI. V lost 3 bases and J lost 4, with 15 bases in between. CDR3 length: 15 amino acids.

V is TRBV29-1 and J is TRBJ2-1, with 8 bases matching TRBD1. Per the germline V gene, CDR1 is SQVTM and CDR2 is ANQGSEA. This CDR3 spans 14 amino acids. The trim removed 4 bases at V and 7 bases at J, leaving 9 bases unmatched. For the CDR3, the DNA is TGCAGCGTTGGCAAGGACAGGGTATTAAATGAGCAGTTCTTC. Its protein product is CSVGKDRVLNEQFF.

The CDR3 protein is CASQGTVGNQPQHF. In nucleotides, the CDR3 is TGTGCCAGTCAGGGGACAGTAGGGAATCAGCCCCAGCATTTT. This sequence joins TRBV19 and TRBJ1-5; 7 bases are a match to TRBD1. The V gene end was trimmed by 8 bases and the J gene end by 4 bases; junction bases not matched to a gene: 8. This CDR3 is built from 14 residues. Germline V gene sequence: CDR1 LNHDA, CDR2 SQIVND (reference sequence).

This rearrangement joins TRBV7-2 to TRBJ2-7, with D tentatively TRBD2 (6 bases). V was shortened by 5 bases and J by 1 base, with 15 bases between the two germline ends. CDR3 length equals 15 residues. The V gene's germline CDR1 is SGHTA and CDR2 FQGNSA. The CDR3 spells CASSASTSGSYEQYF. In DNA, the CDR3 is TGTGCCAGCAGCGCGTCGACTAGTGGGTCCTACGAGCAGTACTTC.

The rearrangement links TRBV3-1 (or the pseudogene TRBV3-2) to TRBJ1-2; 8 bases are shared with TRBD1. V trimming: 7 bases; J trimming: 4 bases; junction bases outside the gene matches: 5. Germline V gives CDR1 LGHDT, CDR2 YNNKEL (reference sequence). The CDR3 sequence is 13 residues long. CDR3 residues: CASTLGTGYGYTF. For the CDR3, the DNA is TGTGCCAGCACCCTTGGGACAGGCTATGGCTACACCTTC.

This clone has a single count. The CDR3 protein is CASSPPRGDYNEQFF. CDR3 nucleotide sequence: TGTGCCAGCAGTCCCCCTAGGGGCGACTACAATGAGCAGTTCTTC. V usage is TRBV6-5 and J usage is TRBJ2-1; possible D gene TRBD1, 5 bases. CDR3 size: 15 residues. The V end was cut by 5 bases, the J end by 3 bases, with 14 bases between. Germline loops: CDR1 MNHEY, CDR2 SVGAGI.

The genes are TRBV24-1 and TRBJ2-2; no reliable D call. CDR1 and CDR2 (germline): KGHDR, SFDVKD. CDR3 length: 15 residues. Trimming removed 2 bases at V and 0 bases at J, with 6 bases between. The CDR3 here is CATSDSGTNTGELFF. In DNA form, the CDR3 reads TGTGCCACCAGTGATTCAGGAACGAACACCGGGGAGCTGTTTTTT.

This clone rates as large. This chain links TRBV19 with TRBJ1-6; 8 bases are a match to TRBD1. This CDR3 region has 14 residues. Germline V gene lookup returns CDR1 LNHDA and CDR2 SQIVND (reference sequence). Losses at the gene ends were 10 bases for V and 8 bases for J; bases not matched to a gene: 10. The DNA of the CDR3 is TGTGCCACCGCGACAGGGGTACTATATTCACCCCTCCACTTT. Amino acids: CATATGVLYSPLHF. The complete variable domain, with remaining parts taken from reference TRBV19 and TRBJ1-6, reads DGGITQSPKYLFRKEGQNVTLSCEQNLNHDAMYWYRQDPGQGLRLIYYSQIVNDFQKGDIAEGYSVSREKKESFPLTVTSAQKNPTAFYLCATATGVLYSPLHFGNGTRLTVT.

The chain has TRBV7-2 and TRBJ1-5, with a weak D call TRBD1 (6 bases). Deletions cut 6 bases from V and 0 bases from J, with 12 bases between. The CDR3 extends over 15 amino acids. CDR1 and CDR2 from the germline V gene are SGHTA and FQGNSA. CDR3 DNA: TGTGCCAGCAGTCAACAGGGTTCTAGCAATCAGCCCCAGCATTTT. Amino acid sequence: CASSQQGSSNQPQHF.

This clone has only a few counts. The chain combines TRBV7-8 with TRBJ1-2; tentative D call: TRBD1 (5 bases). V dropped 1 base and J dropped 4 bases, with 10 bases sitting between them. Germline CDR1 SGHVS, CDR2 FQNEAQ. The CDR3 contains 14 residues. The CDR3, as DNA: TGTGCCAGCAGCTTAGGAACAGGATCCTATGGCTACACCTTC. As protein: CASSLGTGSYGYTF.

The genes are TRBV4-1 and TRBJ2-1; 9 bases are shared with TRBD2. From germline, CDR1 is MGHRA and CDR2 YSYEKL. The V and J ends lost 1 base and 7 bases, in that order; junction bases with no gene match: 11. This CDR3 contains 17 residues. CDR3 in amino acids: CASSQVITREGRNEQFF. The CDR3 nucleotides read TGCGCCAGCAGCCAAGTAATTACGCGGGAGGGGAGGAATGAGCAGTTCTTC.

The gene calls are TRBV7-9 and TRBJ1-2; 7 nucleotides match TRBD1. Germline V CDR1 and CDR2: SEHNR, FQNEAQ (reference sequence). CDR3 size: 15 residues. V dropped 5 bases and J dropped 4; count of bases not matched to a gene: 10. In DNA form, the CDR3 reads TGTGCCAGCAGCCCCCCCGCGACAGGGATCTATGGCTACACCTTC. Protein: CASSPPATGIYGYTF.

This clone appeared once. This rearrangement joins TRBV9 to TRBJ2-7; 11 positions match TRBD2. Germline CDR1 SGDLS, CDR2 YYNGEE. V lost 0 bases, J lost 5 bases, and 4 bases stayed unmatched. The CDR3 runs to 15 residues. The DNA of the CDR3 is TGTGCCAGCAGCGTAGAGCCTAGCGGGAGGAACGAGCAGTACTTC. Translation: CASSVEPSGRNEQYF.